This T cell receptor beta chain was identified during a study of blood T cells in healthy people across ages. CDR3 size: 15 residues. Germline CDR1 is DFQATT and CDR2 is SNEGSKA (reference sequence). The trim removed 3 bases at V and 1 base at J, leaving 4 bases unmatched. Regarding this clonotype: What it binds is unknown.

Then a second PCR, running roughly 7 to 11 cycles, was carried out with a sample-barcoded 5' primer and a J-beta primer mix. Every cDNA molecule bore a tag from a template-switch adaptor containing 12 random nucleotides. TCRdb analysed the 5' RACE reads with MiXCR anew, one entry per CDR3 protein. The data hold approximately 800,000 distinct CDR3 sequences, with 58% observed a single time. With each sample, at least 5 micrograms of total RNA were extracted. Regarding the study as a whole: Donor CMV status was unknown, possibly confounding expanded clonotype changes.

The chain employs TRBV20-1 and TRBJ1-5; 9 nucleotides align to TRBD1. The sample taken for sequencing was blood. The clonotype was recovered from a man younger than 40 in good health. CDR3 sequence (DNA): TGCAGTGCTAGTGGGACAGGGTTAAGCAATCAGCCCCAGCATTTT. It specifies CSASGTGLSNQPQHF.